Listed below are T cell receptor beta chains from one sample, sequenced in a study of T cell clones after liver transplantation. Sequencing was performed with immunoSEQ multiplex PCR; in TCRdb, only in-frame clones are kept and a portion is missing. This repertoire shows fewer than 45,000 clones, about 86% found once; its top ten account for about 2.5%. The material was CD4+ T cells from blood, obtained 24 months after liver transplant. These receptors were obtained from a human patient who received a liver transplant. Some T cells may have originated in the graft donor. The CDR3 runs from the conserved cysteine through the conserved F or W. The D gene is left open where the match is weak. A clone size is listed for some rows: how often the clone was seen (once, few, many), or a class if it is expanded.

TRBJ1-1 | - | TRBV19 | - | TGTGCCAGTAGAAAACAGGGTGGTCACGGGAGCACTGAAGCTTTCTTT | CASRKQGGHGSTEAFF
TRBJ1-5 | - | TRBV28 | - | TGTGCCAGCAGTTTAGCCGTCTTAAAACCCGCTCAGCCCCAGCATTTT | CASSLAVLKPAQPQHF
TRBJ1-3 | TRBD1 | TRBV11-2 | - | TGTGCCAGCAGGACAGGGTCCGGAAACACCATATATTTT | CASRTGSGNTIYF
TRBJ2-7 | - | TRBV20-1 | - | TGCAGTGCTAGGAGTAACCAGCAGTACTTC | CSARSNQQYF
TRBJ2-7 | TRBD2 | TRBV2 | - | TGTGCCAGCAGTGCGACTAGCGGCTCCTACGAGCAGTACTTC | CASSATSGSYEQYF
TRBJ1-2 | - | TRBV21-1 | - | TGTGCCAGCCCTGGAACCGACAGAGACGGCTACACCTTC | CASPGTDRDGYTF
TRBJ2-2 | - | TRBV7-8 | few | TGTGCCAGCAGCCCATTCGACGGGGAGCTGTTTTTT | CASSPFDGELFF
TRBJ2-1 | - | TRBV19 | - | TGTGCCAGTAGTATCCCCCGGGACAATGAGCAGTTCTTC | CASSIPRDNEQFF
TRBJ2-1 | TRBD2 | TRBV27 | - | TGTGCCAGCAGTCCCCGACTAGCGGGGTACAATGAGCAGTTCTTC | CASSPRLAGYNEQFF
TRBJ2-1 | - | TRBV5-1 | - | TGCGCCAGCAGCCCCAGGCCGAGCTCCTACAATGAGCAGTTCTTC | CASSPRPSSYNEQFF
TRBJ1-6 | - | TRBV11-1 | - | TGTGCCAGCAGCGCCCGGGGCTTTAATTCACCCCTCCACTTT | CASSARGFNSPLHF
TRBJ2-2 | TRBD1 | TRBV29-1 | - | TGCAGCGTTCGACTAGGGGACAGGGGTACCGGGGAGCTGTTTTTT | CSVRLGDRGTGELFF
TRBJ2-2 | - | TRBV9 | - | TGTGCCAGCAGCGCCGGACGCTCGAACACCGGGGAGCTGTTTTTT | CASSAGRSNTGELFF
TRBJ2-1 | TRBD1 | TRBV5-1 | - | TGCGCCAGCAGCGAGGTACAGGGGGCGCAGAATGAGCAGTTCTTC | CASSEVQGAQNEQFF